The clone carrying this TCR beta chain occurred a few times. The sample belongs to a study of Graves' ophthalmopathy and Graves' hyperthyroidism. CDR3 length: 14 residues. Trimming took 8 bases from V and 6 from J; bases not matched to a gene: 10. TCR beta CDR3 amplification used RNA transcripts. HTBI primers were used in a first-round RT-PCR, which preceded a second-round multiplex PCR. TCRdb recomputed calls from the multiplex PCR reads with MiXCR, one row per CDR3 protein. Of 740,000 or so distinct CDR3 sequences in the sample, 35% to 50% were seen once. The sequence was obtained from an adult man with Graves' ophthalmopathy. J is TRBJ1-3 and V is TRBV12-3 or TRBV12-4; 7 bases are a match to TRBD1. The sequenced sample consisted of peripheral blood. The CDR3 sequence: CASQIDRVANTIYF. The CDR3 coding sequence is TGTGCCAGCCAAATCGACAGGGTGGCAAACACCATATATTTT.